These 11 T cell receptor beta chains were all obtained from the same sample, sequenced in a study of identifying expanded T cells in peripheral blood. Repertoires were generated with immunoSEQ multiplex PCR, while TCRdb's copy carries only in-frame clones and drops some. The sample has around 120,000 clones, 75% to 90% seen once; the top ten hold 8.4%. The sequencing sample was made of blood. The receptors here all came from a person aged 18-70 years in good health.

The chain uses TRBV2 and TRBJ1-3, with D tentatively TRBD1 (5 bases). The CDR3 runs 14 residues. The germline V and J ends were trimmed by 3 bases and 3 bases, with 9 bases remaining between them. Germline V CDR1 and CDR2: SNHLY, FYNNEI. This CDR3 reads CASSDSGHGNTIYF. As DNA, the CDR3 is TGTGCCAGCAGTGACTCAGGGCATGGAAACACCATATATTTT.

The CDR3 region is CASSQASTGAYEQYF. CDR3 bases: TGCGCCAGCAGCCAAGCCTCGACAGGGGCCTACGAGCAGTACTTC. The V call is TRBV4-1, the J call TRBJ2-7; 8 bases line up with TRBD1. J lost 2 bases, V lost 1 base, and 4 bases had no gene match. CDR1 is MGHRA, CDR2 YSYEKL, per germline. The CDR3 spans 15 residues.

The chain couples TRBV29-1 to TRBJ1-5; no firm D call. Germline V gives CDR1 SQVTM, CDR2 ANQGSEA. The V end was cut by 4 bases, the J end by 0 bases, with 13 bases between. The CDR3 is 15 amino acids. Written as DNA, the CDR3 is TGCAGCGTTGCGGAGGCAGCTTATAGCAATCAGCCCCAGCATTTT. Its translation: CSVAEAAYSNQPQHF.

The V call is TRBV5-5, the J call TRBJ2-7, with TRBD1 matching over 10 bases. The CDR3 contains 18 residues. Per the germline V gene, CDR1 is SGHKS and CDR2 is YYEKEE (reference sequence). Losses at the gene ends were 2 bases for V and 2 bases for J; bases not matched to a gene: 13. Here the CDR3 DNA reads TGTGCCAGCAGCTTTGCGGTGGGTCCGGGACAGGGGCCCTACGAGCAGTACTTC. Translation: CASSFAVGPGQGPYEQYF.

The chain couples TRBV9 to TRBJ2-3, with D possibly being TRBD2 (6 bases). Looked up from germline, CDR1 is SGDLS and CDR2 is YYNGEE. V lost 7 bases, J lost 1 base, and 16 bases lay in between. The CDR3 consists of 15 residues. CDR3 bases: TGTGCCAGCCGGGGGACCGGAGCGGGCACAGATACGCAGTATTTT. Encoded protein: CASRGTGAGTDTQYF.

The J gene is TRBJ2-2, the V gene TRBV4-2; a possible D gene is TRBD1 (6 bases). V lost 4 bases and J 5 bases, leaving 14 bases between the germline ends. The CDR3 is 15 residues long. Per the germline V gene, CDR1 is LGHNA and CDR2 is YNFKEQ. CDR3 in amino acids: CASSLDRRQTGELFF. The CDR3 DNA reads TGTGCCAGCAGCCTCGACAGGCGGCAGACCGGGGAGCTGTTTTTT.

CDR3 nucleotide sequence: TGTGCCAGCAGGAATTGGGGGGCAGACAATGAGCAGTTCTTC. Protein: CASRNWGADNEQFF. The chain is built from TRBV6-5 and TRBJ2-1, with D tentatively TRBD1 or TRBD2 (6 bases each). V was pared by 6 bases and J by 5 bases, with 14 bases between. The CDR3 loop spans 14 amino acids. Germline V gives CDR1 MNHEY, CDR2 SVGAGI.

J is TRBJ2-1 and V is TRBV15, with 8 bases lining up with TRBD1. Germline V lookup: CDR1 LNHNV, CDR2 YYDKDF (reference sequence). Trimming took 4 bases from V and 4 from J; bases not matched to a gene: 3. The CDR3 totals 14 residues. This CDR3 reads CATSKRQGYNEQFF. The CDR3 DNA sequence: TGTGCCACCAGCAAAAGACAGGGGTACAATGAGCAGTTCTTC.

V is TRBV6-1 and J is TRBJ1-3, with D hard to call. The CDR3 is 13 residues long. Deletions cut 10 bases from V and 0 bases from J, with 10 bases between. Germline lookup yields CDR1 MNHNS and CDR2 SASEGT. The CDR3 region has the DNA TGTGCCACCGTAGGGAGCTCTGGAAACACCATATATTTT. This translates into CATVGSSGNTIYF.

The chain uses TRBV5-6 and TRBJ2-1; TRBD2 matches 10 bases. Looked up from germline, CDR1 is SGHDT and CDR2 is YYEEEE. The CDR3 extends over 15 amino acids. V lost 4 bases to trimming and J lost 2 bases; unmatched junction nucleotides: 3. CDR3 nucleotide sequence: TGTGCCAGCAGCGACAGCGGGGGGGCCTACAATGAGCAGTTCTTC. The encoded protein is CASSDSGGAYNEQFF.

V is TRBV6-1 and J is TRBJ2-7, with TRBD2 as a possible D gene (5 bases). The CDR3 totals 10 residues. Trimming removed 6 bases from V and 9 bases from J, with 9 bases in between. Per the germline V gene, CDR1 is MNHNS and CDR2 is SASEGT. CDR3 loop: CASSVEGQYF. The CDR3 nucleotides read TGTGCCAGCAGCGTTGAGGGGCAGTACTTC.